Below, 20 T cell receptor beta chains from the same sample are listed, as sequenced in a study of cytomegalovirus exposure and HLA in healthy donors. PCR was performed using 60 Vbeta and 13 Jbeta primers. Here immunoSEQ multiplex PCR was the method, and the copy in TCRdb shows in-frame clones only, minus some. The sample contains over 200,000 clones, 77% of which appear only once. Sample: PBMCs. These receptor sequences come from a woman aged 55 to 70 in good health and CMV-seropositive.

The rearrangement joins TRBV7-8 to TRBJ2-1; 11 nucleotides match TRBD2. Germline CDR1 SGHVS, CDR2 FQNEAQ. The CDR3 consists of 15 residues. The J segment lost 7 bases and the V segment lost 5 bases, leaving 7 bases of the junction unmatched. This CDR3 reads CASSRIAGGPNEQFF. The DNA of the CDR3 is TGTGCCAGCAGCCGGATAGCGGGAGGGCCAAATGAGCAGTTCTTC.

The V call is TRBV5-5, the J call TRBJ2-5, with a weak D call TRBD2 (9 bases). The CDR3 is 18 amino acids. Germline V lookup: CDR1 SGHKS, CDR2 YYEKEE (reference sequence). V lost 4 bases and J 5 bases, leaving 27 bases between the germline ends. CDR3 loop: CASSAQGAGGPDAETQYF. CDR3 bases: TGTGCCAGCAGCGCCCAGGGGGCGGGAGGGCCGGATGCGGAGACCCAGTACTTC.

V and J are TRBV7-9 and TRBJ2-5, with TRBD1 identical over 7 bases. J was trimmed by 5 bases and V by 3 bases; bases with no gene match: 9. The CDR3 totals 15 residues. The germline V gene encodes CDR1 SEHNR and CDR2 FQNEAQ (reference sequence). CDR3 nucleotides: TGTGCCAGCAGCTTTTCAACAGGGGCGCGGGAGACCCAGTACTTC. Encoded protein: CASSFSTGARETQYF.

The chain links TRBV4-1 to TRBJ2-3; 8 bases match TRBD2. The germline CDR1 and CDR2 sequences are MGHRA and YSYEKL. With V trimmed by 1 base and J by 4 bases, 7 bases remained unmatched. CDR3 size: 16 residues. CDR3 nucleotide sequence: TGCGCCAGCAGCCAAGGGGCGCTAGCGGGCGCAGATACGCAGTATTTT. This codes for CASSQGALAGADTQYF.

Points on this clone: Within the sample, other DNA sequences also encode this same CDR3. The chain is built from TRBV18 and TRBJ1-5, with a weak D call TRBD1 (5 bases). This CDR3 is built from 14 residues. From germline, CDR1 is KGHSH and CDR2 LQKENI. V lost 1 base and J lost 4, with 8 bases in between. The CDR3 protein is CASSPQEGNQPQHF. CDR3 DNA: TGTGCCAGCTCACCACAGGAGGGGAATCAGCCCCAGCATTTT. Filled out from reference TRBV18 and TRBJ1-5, the complete variable domain reads NAGVMQNPRHLVRRRGQEARLRCSPMKGHSHVYWYRQLPEEGLKFMVYLQKENIIDESGMPKERFSAEFPKEGPSILRIQQVVRGDSAAYFCASSPQEGNQPQHFGDGTRLSIL.

The chain combines TRBV27 with TRBJ1-3; TRBD1 agrees at 10 bases. V shed 6 bases, J shed 3 bases, and the junction held 11 bases outside the gene matches. Germline V gives CDR1 MNHEY, CDR2 SMNVEV (reference sequence). The CDR3 has 17 residues. CDR3 residues: CASSRQGQGKSGNTIYF. In DNA, the CDR3 is TGTGCCAGCAGCCGCCAGGGACAGGGGAAGAGTGGAAACACCATATATTTT.

The rearrangement uses TRBV28 and TRBJ2-2; maybe TRBD1 (5 bases). Germline V lookup: CDR1 MDHEN, CDR2 SYDVKM. The CDR3 length is 15 residues. The germline V and J ends were trimmed by 1 base and 6 bases, with 12 bases remaining between them. CDR3 in amino acids: CASSLYRPAAGELFF. The CDR3 region has the DNA TGTGCCAGCAGTTTATACAGGCCGGCGGCCGGGGAGCTGTTTTTT.

V gene TRBV18 combines with J gene TRBJ1-3; D unclear. From germline, CDR1 is KGHSH and CDR2 LQKENI. The CDR3 runs to 15 residues. V was trimmed by 6 bases and J by 0 bases, leaving 12 bases between them. CDR3 sequence: CASSPEGSSGNTIYF. As DNA, the CDR3 is TGTGCCAGCTCCCCTGAGGGCAGCTCTGGAAACACCATATATTTT.

This clone showed up just a few times. This chain uses TRBV19 with TRBJ2-5; 9 bases are a match to TRBD1. CDR3 length: 15 amino acids. CDR1 and CDR2 (germline): LNHDA, SQIVND (reference sequence). After removal of 5 bases from V and 1 base from J, the junction contained 5 bases not matched to a gene. The CDR3 region has the DNA TGTGCCAGTAGTGTGACAGGGGGTCGCCAAGAGACCCAGTACTTC. Translated, it gives CASSVTGGRQETQYF.

This chain links TRBV7-9 with TRBJ2-1, with D tentatively TRBD1 (6 bases). Germline lookup yields CDR1 SEHNR and CDR2 FQNEAQ (reference sequence). Deletions cut 7 bases from V and 7 bases from J, with 20 bases between. The CDR3 totals 15 residues. The CDR3 nucleotides are TGTGCCAGCATCTTCGGGTCAGGGGTTGGTAATGAGCAGTTCTTC. It translates to CASIFGSGVGNEQFF.

The rearrangement links TRBV5-1 to TRBJ2-7; no reliable D call. The ends were cut back, 2 bases at V and 1 base at J, with 7 bases in the middle. CDR3 length: 13 amino acids. The V gene's germline CDR1 is SGHRS and CDR2 YFSETQ. CDR3 in DNA: TGCGCCAGCAGCTTCGACTTATCCTACGAGCAGTACTTC. This translates into CASSFDLSYEQYF.

This sequence joins TRBV9 and TRBJ2-5; D is possibly TRBD1 (6 bases). CDR1 and CDR2 (germline): SGDLS, YYNGEE. Trimming pared 4 bases from V and 5 bases from J, leaving 18 bases between. This CDR3 spans 15 amino acids. This chain's CDR3 is CASSIQGLEGETQYF. CDR3 in DNA: TGTGCCAGCAGCATACAGGGCCTAGAGGGGGAGACCCAGTACTTC.

This clone was detected once. The chain joins TRBV7-2 to TRBJ2-2; D possibly corresponds to TRBD2 (5 bases). The CDR3 length is 14 residues. Germline V CDR1 and CDR2: SGHTA, FQGNSA. The germline V and J ends were trimmed by 9 bases and 0 bases, with 11 bases remaining between them. CDR3 coding DNA: TGTGCCAGACGAGAGGGCACGAACACCGGGGAGCTGTTTTTT. The encoded protein is CARREGTNTGELFF.

J is TRBJ2-2 and V is TRBV2; 10 bases match TRBD2. The germline V gene has CDR1 SNHLY and CDR2 FYNNEI. The CDR3 spans 14 residues. Trimming removed 6 bases from V and 5 bases from J; junction bases left unmatched: 3. The CDR3 here is CASREREGTGELFF. The CDR3 DNA is TGTGCCAGCAGGGAGCGGGAGGGAACCGGGGAGCTGTTTTTT. The variable domain in full, completed from reference TRBV2 and TRBJ2-2, reads EPEVTQTPSHQVTQMGQEVILRCVPISNHLYFYWYRQILGQKVEFLVSFYNNEISEKSEIFDDQFSVERPDGSNFTLKIRSTKLEDSAMYFCASREREGTGELFFGEGSRLTVL.

This clone appeared a single time. The chain employs TRBV18 and TRBJ1-1; D is uncertain. This CDR3 is built from 14 residues. V was cut by 0 bases and J by 3 bases, with 8 bases left in between. Germline values: CDR1 KGHSH, CDR2 LQKENI. The CDR3 reads CASSPPNGDTEAFF. In nucleotides, the CDR3 is TGTGCCAGCTCACCACCGAACGGAGACACTGAAGCTTTCTTT.

There are a few counts of this clone. V and J are TRBV6-1 and TRBJ1-4, with 8 nucleotides matching TRBD1. The length of the CDR3 is 15 residues. The germline V gene has CDR1 MNHNS and CDR2 SASEGT. With 4 bases clipped from V and 3 bases from J, the junction kept 4 bases outside the gene matches. This chain's CDR3 is CASSGQGSANEKLFF. The CDR3 bases are TGTGCCAGCAGTGGACAGGGGTCGGCTAATGAAAAACTGTTTTTT.

The CDR3 DNA sequence: TGCGCCAGCAGCCCGGGTCAGGGATTTAGCGAGCAGTACTTC. Translating gives CASSPGQGFSEQYF. The rearrangement uses TRBV5-1 and TRBJ2-7, with D maybe TRBD1 (5 bases). CDR3 size: 14 residues. V was trimmed by 4 bases and J by 6 bases, leaving 17 bases between them. Germline values: CDR1 SGHRS, CDR2 YFSETQ. Variable domain in full (rest from reference TRBV5-1 and TRBJ2-7): KAGVTQTPRYLIKTRGQQVTLSCSPISGHRSVSWYQQTPGQGLQFLFEYFSETQRNKGNFPGRFSGRQFSNSRSEMNVSTLELGDSALYLCASSPGQGFSEQYFGPGTRLTVT.

This chain's CDR3 is CASSITGFRNTEAFF. Written as DNA, the CDR3 is TGTGCCAGTAGTATAACAGGTTTTAGGAACACTGAAGCTTTCTTT. The chain couples TRBV19 to TRBJ1-1; weak D call: TRBD1 (5 bases). Trimming removed 2 bases at V and 1 base at J, with 11 bases between. The CDR3 length is 15 residues. Germline V gene lookup returns CDR1 LNHDA and CDR2 SQIVND (reference sequence).

The V and J genes are TRBV27 and TRBJ2-5; unclear D gene. The CDR3 is 14 residues long. V gave up 5 bases and J gave up 2 bases, with 12 bases separating them. CDR1 is MNHEY, CDR2 SMNVEV, per germline (reference sequence). Here the CDR3 reads CASSRLGYQETQYF. CDR3 in DNA: TGTGCCAGCAGTCGTCTAGGATATCAAGAGACCCAGTACTTC.

The chain has TRBV6-1 and TRBJ2-5, with a tentative D call TRBD1 (5 bases). CDR1 and CDR2 from the germline V gene are MNHNS and SASEGT. The CDR3 is 12 amino acids. Trimming removed 7 bases from V and 5 bases from J, with 11 bases in between. DNA for the CDR3: TGTGCCAGCATTACGGCAGGGGAGACCCAGTACTTC. It is translated as CASITAGETQYF.